The entry below describes one T cell receptor beta chain. Its target is not known. The time point denotes: week 5, during vaccination. Topical imiquimod accompanied each vaccine dose, which consisted of 300 ug of mutant IDH1 20-mer peptide. The data are from a study of a mutant IDH1 vaccine in newly diagnosed glioma. Looking at the study overall: Patients received eight vaccinations in weeks 1, 3, 5, 7, 11, 15, 19, 23. Averaging around 40 years of age, treated patients were about 60% male and around 40% female.

Assay: immunoSEQ multiplex PCR; the TCRdb copy retains only in-frame clones and omits some. Altogether about 59,000 clones are present, about 87% being singletons, with the ten largest covering approximately 4.2%. Notes on the study in general: Altogether, approximately 93% of patients exhibited vaccine-induced immune responses.

This specimen consisted of PBMCs, obtained from a glioma patient whose treatment included an IDH1 peptide vaccine. The receptor's source is a woman between 35 and 50 years old with glioma.

CDR3 protein: CASGERDKDYEQYF. The CDR3 nucleotides read TGTGCCAGCGGGGAACGGGACAAAGATTACGAGCAGTACTTC. The chain has TRBV6-1 and TRBJ2-7, with D possibly matching TRBD1 (6 bases). Germline lookup yields CDR1 MNHNS and CDR2 SASEGT. V gave up 8 bases and J gave up 4 bases, with 18 bases separating them. The CDR3 length is 14 residues.